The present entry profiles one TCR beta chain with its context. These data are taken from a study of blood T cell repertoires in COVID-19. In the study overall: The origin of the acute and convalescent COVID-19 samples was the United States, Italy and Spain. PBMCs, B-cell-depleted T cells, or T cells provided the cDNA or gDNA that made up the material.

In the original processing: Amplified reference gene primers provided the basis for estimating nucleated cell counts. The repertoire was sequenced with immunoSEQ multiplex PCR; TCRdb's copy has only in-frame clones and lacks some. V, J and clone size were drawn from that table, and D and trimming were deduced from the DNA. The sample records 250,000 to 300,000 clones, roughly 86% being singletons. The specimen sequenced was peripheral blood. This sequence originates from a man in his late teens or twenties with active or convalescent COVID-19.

The CDR3 loop is CASSPAGTRSSPLHF. CDR3 DNA sequence: TGTGCCAGCAGCCCCGCCGGGACTAGAAGTTCACCCCTCCACTTT. The chain combines TRBV5-4 with TRBJ1-6; a weak D match, TRBD1 (5 bases). Trimming removed 4 bases from V and 9 bases from J, with 17 bases in between. The CDR3 loop spans 15 amino acids. Germline values: CDR1 SGHNT, CDR2 YYREEE (reference sequence).